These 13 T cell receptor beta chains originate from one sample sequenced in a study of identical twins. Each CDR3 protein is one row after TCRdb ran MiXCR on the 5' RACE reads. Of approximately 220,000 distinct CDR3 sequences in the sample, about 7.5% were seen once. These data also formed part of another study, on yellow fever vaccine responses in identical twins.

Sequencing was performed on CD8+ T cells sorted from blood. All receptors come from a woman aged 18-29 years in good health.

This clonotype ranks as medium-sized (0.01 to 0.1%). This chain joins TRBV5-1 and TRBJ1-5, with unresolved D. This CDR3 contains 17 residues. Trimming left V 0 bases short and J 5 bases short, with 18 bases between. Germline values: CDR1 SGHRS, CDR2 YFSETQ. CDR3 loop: CASSLESPRLPDQPQHF. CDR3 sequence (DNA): TGCGCCAGCAGCTTGGAATCCCCCCGTTTACCGGATCAGCCCCAGCATTTT.

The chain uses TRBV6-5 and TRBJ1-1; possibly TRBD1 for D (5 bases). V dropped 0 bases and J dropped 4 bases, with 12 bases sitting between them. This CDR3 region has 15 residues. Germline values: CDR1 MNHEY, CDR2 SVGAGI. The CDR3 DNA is TGTGCCAGCAGTTACTCGTGCGGTGGGGGCACTGAAGCTTTCTTT. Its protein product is CASSYSCGGGTEAFF.

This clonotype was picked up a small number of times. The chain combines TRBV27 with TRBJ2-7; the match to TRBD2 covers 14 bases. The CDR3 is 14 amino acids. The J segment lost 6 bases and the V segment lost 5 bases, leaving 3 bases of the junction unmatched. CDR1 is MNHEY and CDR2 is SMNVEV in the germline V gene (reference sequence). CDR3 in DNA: TGTGCCAGCAGTATGGGACTAGCGGGAGTCGAGCAGTACTTC. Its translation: CASSMGLAGVEQYF.

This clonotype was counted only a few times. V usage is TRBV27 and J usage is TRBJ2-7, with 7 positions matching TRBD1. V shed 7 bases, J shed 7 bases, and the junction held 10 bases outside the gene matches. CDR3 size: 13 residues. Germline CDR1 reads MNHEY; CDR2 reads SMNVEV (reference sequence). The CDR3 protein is CASILGQTGEQYV. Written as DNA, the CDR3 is TGTGCCAGCATCCTGGGACAGACGGGAGAGCAGTACGTC.

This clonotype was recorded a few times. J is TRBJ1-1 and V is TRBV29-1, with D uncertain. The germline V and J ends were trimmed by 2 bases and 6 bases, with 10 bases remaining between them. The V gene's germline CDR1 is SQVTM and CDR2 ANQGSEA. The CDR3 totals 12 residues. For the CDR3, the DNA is TGCAGCGTTGAACCCGAGTTTTCTGAAGCTTTCTTT. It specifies CSVEPEFSEAFF. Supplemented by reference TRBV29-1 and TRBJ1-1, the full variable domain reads SAVISQKPSRDICQRGTSLTIQCQVDSQVTMMFWYRQQPGQSLTLIATANQGSEATYESGFVIDKFPISRPNLTFSTLTVSNMSPEDSSIYLCSVEPEFSEAFFGQGTRLTVV.

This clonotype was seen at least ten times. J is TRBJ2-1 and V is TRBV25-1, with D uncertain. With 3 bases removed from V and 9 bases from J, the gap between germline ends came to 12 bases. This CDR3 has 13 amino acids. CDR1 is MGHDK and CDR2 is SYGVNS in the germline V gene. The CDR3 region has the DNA TGTGCCAGCAGTGATACTGAGGTAGGTGAGCAGTTCTTC. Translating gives CASSDTEVGEQFF.

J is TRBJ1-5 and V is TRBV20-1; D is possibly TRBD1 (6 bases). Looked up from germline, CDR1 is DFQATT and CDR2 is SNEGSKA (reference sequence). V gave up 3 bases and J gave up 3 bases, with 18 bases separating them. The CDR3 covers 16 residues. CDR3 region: CSASRKGGGINQPQHF. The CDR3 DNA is TGCAGTGCTAGTAGAAAAGGGGGAGGTATCAATCAGCCCCAGCATTTT.

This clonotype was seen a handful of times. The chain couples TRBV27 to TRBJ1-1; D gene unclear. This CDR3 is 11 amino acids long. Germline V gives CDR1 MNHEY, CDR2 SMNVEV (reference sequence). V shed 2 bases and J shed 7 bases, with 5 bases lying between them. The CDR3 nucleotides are TGTGCCAGCAGTTTAAGGAATGAAGCTTTCTTT. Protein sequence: CASSLRNEAFF.

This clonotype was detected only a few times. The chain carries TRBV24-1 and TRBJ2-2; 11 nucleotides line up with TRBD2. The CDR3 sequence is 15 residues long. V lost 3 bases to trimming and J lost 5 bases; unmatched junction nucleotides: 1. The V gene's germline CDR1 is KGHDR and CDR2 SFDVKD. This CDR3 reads CATSDRTSGTGELFF. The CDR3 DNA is TGTGCCACCAGTGATCGGACTAGCGGGACCGGGGAGCTGTTTTTT.

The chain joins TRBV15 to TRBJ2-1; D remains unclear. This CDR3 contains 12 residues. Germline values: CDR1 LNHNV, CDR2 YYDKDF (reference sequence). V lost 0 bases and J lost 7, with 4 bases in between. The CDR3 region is CATSRDQNEQFF. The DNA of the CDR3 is TGTGCCACCAGCAGAGACCAGAATGAGCAGTTCTTC.

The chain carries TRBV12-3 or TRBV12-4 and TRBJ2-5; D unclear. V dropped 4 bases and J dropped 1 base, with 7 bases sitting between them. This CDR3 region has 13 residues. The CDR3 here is CASSSRIQETQYF. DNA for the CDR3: TGTGCCAGCAGTTCACGGATCCAAGAGACCCAGTACTTC.

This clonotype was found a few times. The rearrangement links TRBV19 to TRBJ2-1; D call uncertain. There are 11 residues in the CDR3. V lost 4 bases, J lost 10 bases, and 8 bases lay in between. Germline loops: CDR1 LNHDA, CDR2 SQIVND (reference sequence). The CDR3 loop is CASSTSTEQFF. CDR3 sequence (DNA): TGTGCCAGTAGTACCTCAACCGAGCAGTTCTTC.

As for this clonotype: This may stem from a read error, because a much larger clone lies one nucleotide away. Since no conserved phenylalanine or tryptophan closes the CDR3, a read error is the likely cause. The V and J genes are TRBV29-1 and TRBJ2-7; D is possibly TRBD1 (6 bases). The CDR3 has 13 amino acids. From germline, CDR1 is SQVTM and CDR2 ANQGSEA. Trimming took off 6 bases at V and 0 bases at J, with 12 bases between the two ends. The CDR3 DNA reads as TGCAGCGTCGGAGGACAGTACTCCTACGAGCAGTACCTC. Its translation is CSVGGQYSYEQYL.